This entry lists 17 T cell receptor beta chains sequenced from one sample in a study of somatic mutations in cytotoxic T cells in rheumatoid arthritis. Libraries were prepared by immunoSEQ multiplex PCR; TCRdb keeps only in-frame clonotypes and omits some of them. The profile shows around 19,000 clones, about 68% of them singletons. The sequenced material came from CD8+ T cells sorted from blood. The receptors derive from a man in his sixties in good health.

The chain carries TRBV6-5 and TRBJ2-1; no clear D. The V and J ends lost 5 bases and 5 bases respectively, with 10 bases between them. This CDR3 spans 13 amino acids. Germline V CDR1 and CDR2: MNHEY, SVGAGI. In DNA form, the CDR3 reads TGTGCCAGCAGTGTAGTCGGAGACAATGAGCAGTTCTTC. Protein product: CASSVVGDNEQFF.

The genes are TRBV6-5 and TRBJ2-3, with a tentative D call TRBD2 (5 bases). The V end was cut by 7 bases, the J end by 6 bases, with 20 bases between. Per germline, CDR1 MNHEY and CDR2 SVGAGI. CDR3 length: 15 residues. CDR3 sequence reads: CASTAARWGVDTQYF. CDR3 DNA sequence: TGTGCCAGCACCGCGGCCCGATGGGGAGTGGATACGCAGTATTTT.

CDR3 protein: CASSFGTMSSYNEQFF. CDR3 nucleotide sequence: TGTGCCAGCAGCTTCGGGACTATGAGCTCCTACAATGAGCAGTTCTTC. V and J are TRBV7-9 and TRBJ2-1; TRBD2 matches at 7 bases. The CDR3 runs to 16 residues. Germline V lookup: CDR1 SEHNR, CDR2 FQNEAQ (reference sequence). Trimming cost V 3 bases and J 0 bases; bases outside gene matches: 5.

The chain joins TRBV7-9 to TRBJ2-4; 10 positions match TRBD1. V trimming: 5 bases; J trimming: 8 bases; junction bases outside the gene matches: 6. CDR1 and CDR2 from the germline V gene are SEHNR and FQNEAQ (reference sequence). This CDR3 is built from 14 residues. CDR3 DNA sequence: TGTGCCAGCAGCCATGACAGGGGGCAATACATTCAGTACTTC. Translated: CASSHDRGQYIQYF.

The chain recombines TRBV5-4 with TRBJ1-3; no clear D. CDR1 and CDR2 from the germline V gene are SGHNT and YYREEE (reference sequence). The CDR3 extends over 12 amino acids. V was shortened by 3 bases and J by 4 bases, with 5 bases between the two germline ends. The CDR3 region is CASSSRGNTIYF. The DNA of the CDR3 is TGTGCCAGCAGCTCCAGGGGAAACACCATATATTTT.

The table lists this clone with a few counts. This sequence joins TRBV4-3 and TRBJ2-3, with 12 bases aligning to TRBD2. The junction had 5 bases not matched to a gene; V was cut back by 3 bases and J by 4 bases. CDR3 size: 16 residues. Germline V gene sequence: CDR1 LGHNA, CDR2 YSLEER. CDR3 sequence (DNA): TGCGCCAGCAGCCATCTAGCGGGAGGGGGGGCAGATACGCAGTATTTT. Translated, it gives CASSHLAGGGADTQYF.

This clone was seen more than once but under ten times. This chain uses TRBV30 with TRBJ1-1; 8 bases align to TRBD1. The CDR3 length is 13 residues. The V segment lost 2 bases and the J segment 5 bases; nucleotides outside the gene matches: 4. Germline values: CDR1 GTSNPN, CDR2 SVGIG (reference sequence). The CDR3 region is CAWSWDRYTEAFF. CDR3 bases: TGTGCCTGGAGTTGGGACAGGTATACTGAAGCTTTCTTT.

The rearrangement uses TRBV10-3 and TRBJ2-7; 7 bases map to TRBD1. V dropped 10 bases and J dropped 0; count of bases not matched to a gene: 6. This CDR3 region has 13 residues. CDR1 and CDR2 (germline): ENHRY, SYGVKD. The DNA for the CDR3 is TGTGCCACCGAGACAGGGACCTCCTACGAGCAGTACTTC. As protein: CATETGTSYEQYF.

This clone has just one count. The chain uses TRBV4-1 and TRBJ1-2; tentatively, D is TRBD1 (5 bases). The CDR3 is made up of 14 amino acids. Trimming stripped 0 bases from V and 5 bases from J, with 10 bases between. Germline V gene data show CDR1 as MGHRA and CDR2 as YSYEKL. CDR3 sequence: CASSQEAGPYGYTF. CDR3 nucleotides: TGCGCCAGCAGCCAAGAGGCAGGGCCATATGGCTACACCTTC.

The rearrangement joins TRBV7-3 to TRBJ2-3; 7 nucleotides align to TRBD1. The CDR3 runs to 15 residues. The ends lost 4 bases at V and 0 bases at J; junction bases unmatched: 4. Germline V gene data show CDR1 as SGHTA and CDR2 as FQGTGA. The CDR3 here is CASSSQGESTDTQYF. The CDR3 DNA follows: TGTGCCAGCAGCTCGCAGGGGGAGAGCACAGATACGCAGTATTTT. The complete variable domain, with remaining parts taken from reference TRBV7-3 and TRBJ2-3, reads GAGVSQTPSNKVTEKGKYVELRCDPISGHTALYWYRQSLGQGPEFLIYFQGTGAADDSGLPNDRFFAVRPEGSVSTLKIQRTERGDSAVYLCASSSQGESTDTQYFGPGTRLTVL.

The rearrangement links TRBV7-8 to TRBJ2-7; 9 bases agree with TRBD1. V lost 5 bases and J lost 7; bases outside the gene matches: 12. Germline-derived CDR1 and CDR2 are SGHVS and FQNEAQ. The CDR3 totals 15 residues. In DNA form, the CDR3 reads TGTGCCAGCAGCCCACCCCGACAGGGGGGCGGTGAGCAGTACTTC. Translated: CASSPPRQGGGEQYF.

The chain combines TRBV5-1 with TRBJ2-1; TRBD2 agrees at 11 bases. The CDR3 runs 15 residues. Germline CDR1 SGHRS, CDR2 YFSETQ. The ends lost 0 bases at V and 6 bases at J; junction bases unmatched: 2. CDR3: CASSLGLAGRNEQFF. DNA for the CDR3: TGCGCCAGCAGCTTGGGACTAGCGGGGCGCAATGAGCAGTTCTTC.

The chain combines TRBV18 with TRBJ2-7; TRBD1 matches at 10 bases. The CDR3 has 14 amino acids. J was trimmed by 4 bases and V by 4 bases; bases with no gene match: 4. Germline-derived CDR1 and CDR2 are KGHSH and LQKENI. Here the CDR3 DNA reads TGTGCCAGCTCACACCGGGACAGGGGTTACGAGCAGTACTTC. Translating it yields CASSHRDRGYEQYF.

The chain has TRBV28 and TRBJ2-1, with unresolved D. CDR1 is MDHEN and CDR2 is SYDVKM in the germline V gene. The CDR3 has 14 amino acids. Trimming pared 5 bases from V and 1 base from J, leaving 9 bases between. The CDR3 is CASSTPNSYNEQFF. CDR3 bases: TGTGCCAGCAGTACACCGAATTCCTACAATGAGCAGTTCTTC. Using reference TRBV28 and TRBJ2-1 for the parts outside the CDR3, the full variable domain is DVKVTQSSRYLVKRTGEKVFLECVQDMDHENMFWYRQDPGLGLRLIYFSYDVKMKEKGDIPEGYSVSREKKERFSLILESASTNQTSMYLCASSTPNSYNEQFFGPGTRLTVL.

CDR3 region: CASGLPGGYQPQHF. For the CDR3, the DNA is TGTGCTAGTGGTTTACCAGGGGGTTATCAGCCCCAGCATTTT. The rearrangement joins TRBV12-5 to TRBJ1-5; 7 bases agree with TRBD1. The J segment lost 5 bases and the V segment lost 3 bases, leaving 4 bases of the junction unmatched. The CDR3 is 14 residues long. The germline V gene encodes CDR1 LGHNT and CDR2 FRNRAP.

The chain recombines TRBV9 with TRBJ2-3; TRBD2 agrees at 9 bases. CDR3 size: 19 residues. J gave up 3 bases and V 0 bases, and 14 bases lay outside the gene matches. The germline CDR1 and CDR2 sequences are SGDLS and YYNGEE. DNA for the CDR3: TGTGCCAGCAGCGTAGGCAGGGGAGTAGCGGGAGTCGAGACAGATACGCAGTATTTT. Translating it yields CASSVGRGVAGVETDTQYF.

J is TRBJ1-4 and V is TRBV27, with D uncertain. Trimming removed 1 base from V and 5 bases from J, with 5 bases in between. This CDR3 is built from 13 residues. Germline V gives CDR1 MNHEY, CDR2 SMNVEV (reference sequence). Written as DNA, the CDR3 is TGTGCCAGCAGTTTATGGCCGAATGAAAAACTGTTTTTT. Translation gives CASSLWPNEKLFF.